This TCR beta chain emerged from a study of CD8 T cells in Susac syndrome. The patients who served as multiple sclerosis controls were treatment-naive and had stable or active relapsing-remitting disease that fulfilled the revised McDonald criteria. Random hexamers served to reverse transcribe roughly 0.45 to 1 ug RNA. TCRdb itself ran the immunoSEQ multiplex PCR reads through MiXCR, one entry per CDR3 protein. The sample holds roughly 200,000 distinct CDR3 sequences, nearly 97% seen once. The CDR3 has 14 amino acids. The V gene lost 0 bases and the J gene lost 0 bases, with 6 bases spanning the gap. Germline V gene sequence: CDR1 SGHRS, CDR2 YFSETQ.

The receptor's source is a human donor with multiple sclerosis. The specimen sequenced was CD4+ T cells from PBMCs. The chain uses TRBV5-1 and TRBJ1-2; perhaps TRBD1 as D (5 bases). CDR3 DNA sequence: TGCGCCAGCAGCTTGGGGACACCTAACTATGGCTACACCTTC. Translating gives CASSLGTPNYGYTF.